The rows below give T cell receptor beta chains drawn from one sample of a study of CD8+ T cells in alopecia areata. The repertoire was sequenced with immunoSEQ multiplex PCR; TCRdb's copy has only in-frame clones and lacks some. The data contain 200,000 or so clones, roughly 64% of them singletons. The starting material was CD4+ T cells sorted from blood, obtained at week 24, from a patient treated with tofacitinib. Receptors originate from a human donor with alopecia areata. Each CDR3 is given with its conserved first and last residue. Fields, in order: J gene, V gene, clone size, D gene, CDR3 protein, CDR3 DNA. D genes are given only for firm matches. For some rows the clone size is stated as once, few or many, or as a class when expanded; others skip it.

TRBJ1-5,TRBV5-4,-,-,CASSLAGGAQPQHF,TGTGCCAGCAGCTTGGCCGGGGGTGCTCAGCCCCAGCATTTT
TRBJ2-7,TRBV4-3,-,-,CASSQEPGSSGYF,TGCGCCAGCAGCCAAGAACCAGGGTCCTCGGGGTACTTC
TRBJ2-4,TRBV2,few,-,CASSEELSTPGAKNIQYF,TGTGCCAGCAGTGAAGAGCTCTCTACCCCGGGGGCCAAAAACATTCAGTACTTC
TRBJ1-1,TRBV27,-,TRBD1,CASSDPGTVYGKAFF,TGTGCCAGCAGTGACCCCGGGACAGTTTATGGTAAAGCTTTCTTT
TRBJ1-1,TRBV5-1,-,-,CASSARTGLNTEAFF,TGCGCCAGCAGCGCAAGAACAGGGTTGAACACTGAAGCTTTCTTT
TRBJ1-1,TRBV29-1,-,-,CSVEVLLENTEAFF,TGCAGCGTTGAGGTACTTTTGGAGAACACTGAAGCTTTCTTT
TRBJ2-1,TRBV27,-,TRBD2,CASSFDAGVTYNEQFF,TGTGCCAGCAGTTTTGATGCGGGAGTCACCTACAATGAGCAGTTCTTC
TRBJ2-7,TRBV6-5,-,-,CASSYVVRSEQYF,TGTGCCAGCAGTTACGTCGTACGGTCCGAGCAGTACTTC
TRBJ1-1,TRBV19,few,-,CASSIVGSPAFF,TGTGCCAGTAGTATAGTAGGGTCCCCAGCTTTCTTT
TRBJ2-1,TRBV27,-,-,CASSLSNRVGEQFF,TGTGCCAGCAGTTTATCCAACAGGGTAGGTGAGCAGTTCTTC
TRBJ2-5,TRBV5-1,-,-,CASSSSVGGQETQYF,TGCGCCAGCAGCTCGAGTGTAGGGGGGCAAGAGACCCAGTACTTC
TRBJ1-1,TRBV10-3,few,-,CAIKLDNTEAFF,TGTGCCATCAAACTGGACAACACTGAAGCTTTCTTT
TRBJ2-4,TRBV4-1,-,-,CATAQPLAKNIQYF,TGCGCCACCGCCCAGCCGCTAGCCAAAAACATTCAGTACTTC
TRBJ1-1,TRBV4-1,-,TRBD1,CASRRMTGGNTEAFF,TGCGCCAGCAGAAGGATGACAGGGGGAAACACTGAAGCTTTCTTT
TRBJ2-3,TRBV25-1,-,-,CASSATTDTQYF,TGTGCCAGCAGTGCTACTACAGATACGCAGTATTTT
TRBJ2-7,TRBV18,few,-,CASSPSRTENYYEQYF,TGTGCCAGCTCACCGTCCCGGACCGAGAATTACTACGAGCAGTACTTC
TRBJ2-7,TRBV18,once,-,CASSEHRETGYEQYF,TGTGCCAGCTCGGAACACAGGGAGACTGGCTACGAGCAGTACTTC
TRBJ2-1,TRBV29-1,-,-,CSGRNREQFF,TGCAGCGGACGGAACAGGGAGCAGTTCTTC
TRBJ2-7,TRBV6-6,-,-,CASTPQGSEEQYF,TGTGCCAGCACCCCACAGGGTTCGGAAGAGCAGTACTTC
TRBJ2-5,TRBV30,few,-,CAWSKGGSQETQYF,TGTGCCTGGAGTAAAGGGGGATCCCAAGAGACCCAGTACTTC
TRBJ2-5,TRBV7-2,once,-,CASSSPGGGSLWETQYF,TGTGCCAGCAGCTCCCCCGGGGGTGGGTCCCTCTGGGAGACCCAGTACTTC
TRBJ2-5,TRBV5-6,few,TRBD1,CASSGGDRAFQETQYF,TGTGCCAGCAGCGGCGGGGACAGGGCATTTCAAGAGACCCAGTACTTC
TRBJ2-5,TRBV27,-,-,CASSFWGEKAGTQYF,TGTGCCAGCAGTTTTTGGGGGGAAAAAGCCGGGACCCAGTACTTC
TRBJ2-1,TRBV30,-,TRBD2,CAWRSLTGGPSYNEQFF,TGTGCCTGGAGATCATTAACGGGAGGGCCTTCCTACAATGAGCAGTTCTTC
TRBJ2-7,TRBV27,-,TRBD1,CASSSTGTGGSEQYF,TGTGCCAGCAGTTCAACCGGGACAGGGGGCTCCGAGCAGTACTTC
TRBJ2-3,TRBV15,-,-,CATSREISGTDTQYF,TGTGCCACCAGCAGAGAGATATCCGGCACAGATACGCAGTATTTT
TRBJ1-2,TRBV28,few,TRBD1,CASSLVTGGPIYGYTF,TGTGCCAGCAGTTTGGTTACAGGGGGCCCGATCTATGGCTACACCTTC
TRBJ2-7,TRBV5-1,once,-,CASSFRMSEGEQYF,TGCGCCAGCAGCTTCCGGATGTCGGAGGGGGAGCAGTACTTC
TRBJ2-7,TRBV20-1,-,-,CSAGVEQYF,TGCAGTGCTGGGGTAGAGCAGTACTTC
TRBJ2-7,TRBV5-4,once,-,CASSLAGSYEQYF,TGTGCCAGCAGCTTGGCAGGTTCCTACGAGCAGTACTTC
TRBJ1-6,TRBV15,few,-,CATSRSREAPLHF,TGTGCCACCAGCAGGAGCAGGGAGGCACCCCTCCACTTT
TRBJ2-7,TRBV5-6,-,-,CASSFITTGAPYEQYF,TGTGCCAGCAGCTTTATAACGACAGGCGCACCCTACGAGCAGTACTTC
TRBJ1-2,TRBV15,-,TRBD1,CATSMDRGGYTF,TGTGCCACCAGCATGGACAGGGGTGGCTACACCTTC
TRBJ2-7,TRBV10-3,-,-,CAISARNYEQYF,TGTGCCATCAGTGCTAGGAACTACGAGCAGTACTTC
TRBJ2-5,TRBV25-1,-,-,CASSDRPHQETQYF,TGTGCCAGCAGTGATCGGCCGCACCAAGAGACCCAGTACTTC
TRBJ2-2,TRBV5-1,few,-,CASSLSVSANTGELFF,TGCGCCAGCAGCTTGTCGGTCAGCGCGAACACCGGGGAGCTGTTTTTT
TRBJ1-1,TRBV15,-,-,CATSRRAAEAFF,TGTGCCACCAGCAGACGCGCGGCTGAAGCTTTCTTT
TRBJ2-7,TRBV7-8,-,TRBD2,CASSSGGGPSYEQYF,TGTGCCAGCAGCTCTGGGGGGGGTCCCTCCTACGAGCAGTACTTC
TRBJ2-2,TRBV7-2,-,TRBD1,CASSPSRQDRERGTGELFF,TGTGCCAGCAGCCCTAGCCGGCAGGACAGGGAACGCGGCACCGGGGAGCTGTTTTTT
TRBJ2-2,TRBV11-1,-,TRBD2,CASSRSGGVLAGELFF,TGTGCCAGCAGCCGCTCCGGGGGGGTTCTGGCTGGGGAGCTGTTTTTT
TRBJ2-5,TRBV2,-,-,CASSERVQQYF,TGTGCCAGCAGTGAACGGGTACAGCAGTACTTC
TRBJ2-1,TRBV1,-,-,CTNLPWQFF,TGCACCAACCTCCCCTGGCAGTTCTTC
TRBJ2-1,TRBV7-9,-,-,CASSPRRSSYNEQFF,TGTGCCAGCAGCCCACGACGTAGCTCCTACAATGAGCAGTTCTTC
TRBJ1-5,TRBV2,-,TRBD1,CASRAGQGTLQPQHF,TGTGCCAGCAGAGCGGGACAGGGGACTCTCCAGCCCCAGCATTTT
TRBJ2-7,TRBV5-1,-,TRBD2,CASSLEGLAFGYEQYF,TGCGCCAGCAGCTTGGAGGGACTAGCGTTTGGCTACGAGCAGTACTTC
TRBJ2-5,TRBV5-1,-,TRBD2,CASSPGLAGGPQETQYF,TGCGCCAGCAGCCCGGGACTAGCGGGAGGGCCTCAAGAGACCCAGTACTTC
TRBJ2-5,TRBV30,once,-,CAWSVTQETQYF,TGTGCCTGGAGTGTAACTCAAGAGACCCAGTACTTC